This T cell receptor beta chain is drawn from a study of blood T cell repertoires in COVID-19. The overall study: PBMCs, B-cell-depleted T cells, or T cells provided the cDNA or gDNA that made up the material.

The V gene's germline CDR1 is MNHEY and CDR2 SVGAGI. The CDR3 has 13 residues. V lost 3 bases to trimming and J lost 8 bases, with 8 bases between them. Here immunoSEQ multiplex PCR was the method, and the copy in TCRdb shows in-frame clones only, minus some. This sample has approximately 150,000 clones, with roughly 87% found just once. This TCR came from a woman in her forties or fifties with acute or convalescent COVID-19. The chain joins TRBV6-5 to TRBJ1-6, with TRBD1 as a possible D gene (5 bases). The specimen was peripheral blood. The CDR3 coding sequence is TGTGCCAGCAGTTATGGAGGGGATTCACCCCTCCACTTT. Translated, it gives CASSYGGDSPLHF.